These 18 T cell receptor beta chains were sequenced from one sample in a study of CD4 T cells in relation to SARS-CoV-2 and coronaviruses (dated by TCRdb to 2020 to 2022). Libraries were made using the immunoSEQ multiplex PCR assay. As stored in TCRdb, this immuneACCESS dataset retains in-frame rearrangements with V and J assigned. A fraction of the clones does not appear; measured against another copy, unresolved V genes explain less than half of the discrepancy, and the remainder lacks a known reason. For this sample the table gives some 44,000 clones, of which 82% were detected only once. The ten top clones hold more than 1.2% of the sample. Their antigen targets remain unknown. Sequenced material: naive CD4+ T cells from PBMCs, cultured in vitro. Read against the paper, the sample's cell subset or site label means: naive CD4+ T cells isolated by negative enrichment. These receptors originate from an adult with COVID-19.

CDR3 sequence reads: CASSRGQGASMNTEAFF. DNA of the CDR3: TGCGCCAGCAGCCGAGGACAGGGGGCATCCATGAACACTGAAGCTTTCTTT. The gene calls are TRBV5-1 and TRBJ1-1; the match to TRBD1 covers 11 bases. Germline lookup yields CDR1 SGHRS and CDR2 YFSETQ. The CDR3 extends over 17 amino acids. V was clipped by 4 bases and J by 0 bases; unmatched bases: 8.

The J gene is TRBJ2-7, the V gene TRBV27; 9 bases agree with TRBD1. The V gene's germline CDR1 is MNHEY and CDR2 SMNVEV (reference sequence). The CDR3 is made up of 14 amino acids. Trimming at V came to 3 bases and at J to 3 bases, leaving 3 bases not matched to a gene. CDR3 DNA sequence: TGTGCCAGCAGTTTCTGGGACAGGGTCTACGAGCAGTACTTC. Amino acid sequence: CASSFWDRVYEQYF.

A few counts support this clone. J is TRBJ1-1 and V is TRBV19; D unclear. This CDR3 has 14 residues. Germline V gives CDR1 LNHDA, CDR2 SQIVND (reference sequence). V was trimmed by 7 bases and J by 0 bases, leaving 12 bases between them. This CDR3 is CASTVTPVNTEAFF. The CDR3 DNA reads as TGTGCCAGTACCGTGACTCCTGTGAACACTGAAGCTTTCTTT.

This clone was detected a few times. CDR3 bases: TGTGCCAGCAGCGTAGGCAGGGGAGGAGATACGCAGTATTTT. Translated, it gives CASSVGRGGDTQYF. This chain connects TRBV9 to TRBJ2-3; D could derive from TRBD1 or TRBD2 (6 bases each). Germline CDR1 is SGDLS and CDR2 is YYNGEE. The CDR3 runs to 14 residues. Trimming took off 0 bases at V and 5 bases at J, with 10 bases between the two ends.

The chain recombines TRBV7-2 with TRBJ2-2, with 7 bases fitting TRBD1. CDR3 length: 15 amino acids. J gave up 1 base and V 5 bases, and 4 bases lay outside the gene matches. The germline V gene has CDR1 SGHTA and CDR2 FQGNSA. The CDR3 DNA is TGTGCCAGCAGCCGCAGACAGGGGAACACCGGGGAGCTGTTTTTT. It codes for CASSRRQGNTGELFF.

This chain joins TRBV5-1 and TRBJ2-2, with 7 bases that match TRBD2. From germline, CDR1 is SGHRS and CDR2 YFSETQ. The CDR3 runs 15 residues. The V and J ends lost 4 bases and 5 bases, in that order; junction bases with no gene match: 8. The CDR3, as DNA: TGCGCCAGCAGCACCTCCAATAGCGGGACCGGGGAGCTGTTTTTT. Its protein is CASSTSNSGTGELFF.

This clone was found a few times. The chain uses TRBV15 and TRBJ2-3; 11 bases are shared with TRBD2. J gave up 4 bases and V 4 bases, and 4 bases lay outside the gene matches. Germline CDR1 reads LNHNV; CDR2 reads YYDKDF (reference sequence). This CDR3 region has 15 residues. The CDR3 is CATSTGLADSDTQYF. The CDR3 DNA sequence: TGTGCCACCAGCACGGGACTAGCGGACTCAGATACGCAGTATTTT.

The CDR3 region is CALVDSMVTEAFF. For the CDR3, the DNA is TGTGCCTTGGTGGACAGTATGGTCACTGAAGCTTTCTTT. This sequence joins TRBV30 and TRBJ1-1; tentatively, D is TRBD1 (6 bases). Germline V gives CDR1 GTSNPN, CDR2 SVGIG (reference sequence). Trimming removed 7 bases from V and 4 bases from J, with 16 bases in between. The CDR3 runs to 13 residues.

This clone was recorded once. The chain combines TRBV28 with TRBJ1-2, with D tentatively TRBD1 (5 bases). Per the germline V gene, CDR1 is MDHEN and CDR2 is SYDVKM. This CDR3 has 14 residues. The V end lost 7 bases, the J end lost 3 bases, and 15 bases lay between the germline ends. CDR3 protein: CASTLSGGDYGYTF. For the CDR3, the DNA is TGTGCCAGCACTCTATCAGGAGGGGACTATGGCTACACCTTC.

V usage is TRBV10-1 and J usage is TRBJ2-1, with D perhaps TRBD2 (6 bases). CDR3 size: 13 residues. V was shortened by 0 bases and J by 6 bases, with 6 bases between the two germline ends. The germline V gene encodes CDR1 WNHNN and CDR2 SYGVQD (reference sequence). The CDR3 bases are TGCGCCAGCAGTGAGTCGCGGGGCAATGAGCAGTTCTTC. Translation: CASSESRGNEQFF.

In its sample, this clone was seen once. This chain connects TRBV18 to TRBJ1-6; no reliable D call. Germline V lookup: CDR1 KGHSH, CDR2 LQKENI. V dropped 4 bases and J dropped 0 bases, with 10 bases sitting between them. The CDR3 contains 16 residues. The CDR3: CASSLTRSSYNSPLHF. DNA for the CDR3: TGTGCCAGCTCACTAACAAGAAGCTCCTATAATTCACCCCTCCACTTT.

The V and J genes are TRBV28 and TRBJ2-7; D possibly corresponds to TRBD2 (6 bases). The CDR3 runs to 15 residues. Trimming left V 4 bases short and J 3 bases short, with 16 bases between. CDR1 and CDR2 (germline): MDHEN, SYDVKM. The CDR3 nucleotides read TGTGCCAGCAGTTGGCCCGGGGGAGCGGTCTACGAGCAGTACTTC. Translated: CASSWPGGAVYEQYF.

This sequence joins TRBV7-3 and TRBJ2-2; D is possibly TRBD1 (6 bases). V shed 5 bases and J shed 2 bases, with 15 bases lying between them. The CDR3 totals 16 residues. The V gene's germline CDR1 is SGHTA and CDR2 FQGTGA. CDR3 nucleotides: TGTGCCAGCAGCCCTATGGGCAGGGGAAACACCGGGGAGCTGTTTTTT. As protein: CASSPMGRGNTGELFF.

The chain couples TRBV4-1 to TRBJ2-5; 7 nucleotides align to TRBD2. V lost 2 bases, J lost 4 bases, and 10 bases stayed unmatched. Germline V CDR1 and CDR2: MGHRA, YSYEKL. This CDR3 is 16 amino acids long. In nucleotides, the CDR3 is TGCGCCAGCAGCCAAAGCGACCGGACTAGTCTAGAGACCCAGTACTTC. Its protein is CASSQSDRTSLETQYF.

This clone was seen a single time. This chain connects TRBV20-1 to TRBJ2-1; no reliable D call. The V end lost 5 bases, the J end lost 7 bases, and 9 bases lay between the germline ends. Germline V gene sequence: CDR1 DFQATT, CDR2 SNEGSKA (reference sequence). The CDR3 spans 11 residues. Here the CDR3 reads CSADRQNEQFF. Written as DNA, the CDR3 is TGCAGTGCTGATCGGCAAAATGAGCAGTTCTTC.

This chain uses TRBV2 with TRBJ2-5; TRBD1 agrees at 10 bases. Germline assignment: CDR1 SNHLY and CDR2 FYNNEI. The CDR3 consists of 14 residues. The trim removed 6 bases at V and 4 bases at J, leaving 5 bases unmatched. DNA for the CDR3: TGTGCCAGCAGCAAGGACAGGGGGGGAGAGACCCAGTACTTC. Translated, it gives CASSKDRGGETQYF.

The chain couples TRBV2 to TRBJ2-1, with 15 bases that match TRBD2. The CDR3 runs to 13 residues. The V and J ends lost 6 bases and 9 bases, in that order; junction bases with no gene match: 0. The germline V gene has CDR1 SNHLY and CDR2 FYNNEI. The CDR3 coding sequence is TGTGCCAGCAGGGGACTAGCGGGAGGTGAGCAGTTCTTC. It codes for CASRGLAGGEQFF.

Only a few counts were recorded for this clone. DNA for the CDR3: TGTGCCAGCAGCTTAGTAGCAGTCTATGGCTACACCTTC. This encodes CASSLVAVYGYTF. V and J are TRBV7-2 and TRBJ1-2; D unclear. The CDR3 has 13 residues. Germline CDR1 and CDR2: SGHTA and FQGNSA. Trimming shortened V by 1 base and J by 4 bases, and 7 bases separated the two germline ends.